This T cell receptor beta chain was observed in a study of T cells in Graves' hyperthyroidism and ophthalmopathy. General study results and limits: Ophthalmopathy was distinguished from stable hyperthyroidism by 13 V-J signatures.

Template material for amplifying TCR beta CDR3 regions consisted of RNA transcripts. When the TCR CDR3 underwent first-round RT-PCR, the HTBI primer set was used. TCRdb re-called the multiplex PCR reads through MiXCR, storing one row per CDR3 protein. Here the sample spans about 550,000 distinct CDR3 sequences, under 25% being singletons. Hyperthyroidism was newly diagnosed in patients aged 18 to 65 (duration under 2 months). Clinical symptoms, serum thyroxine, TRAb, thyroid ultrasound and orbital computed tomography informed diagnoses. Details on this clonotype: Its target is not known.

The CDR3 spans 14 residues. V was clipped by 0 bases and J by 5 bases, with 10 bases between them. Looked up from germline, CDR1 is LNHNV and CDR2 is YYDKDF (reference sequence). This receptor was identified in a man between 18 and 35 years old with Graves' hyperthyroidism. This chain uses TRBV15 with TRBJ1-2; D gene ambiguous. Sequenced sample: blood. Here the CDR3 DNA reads TGTGCCACCAGCAGAGATCTGAGTCTTTATGGCTACACCTTC. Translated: CATSRDLSLYGYTF.